A selection of T cell receptor beta chains follows, all from one sample in a study of vaccination and CD4 T cells after COVID-19. Each CDR3 protein gets one entry after TCRdb re-called the PCR reads with MiXCR. The sample shows approximately 21,000 distinct CDR3 sequences, less than 75% of them seen only once. This specimen consisted of CD4+ T cells from blood, obtained before SARS-CoV-2 vaccination. These receptors were obtained from a human donor who had recovered from COVID-19. The CDR3 runs from the conserved cysteine through the conserved F or W. The D gene is left open where the match is weak. Part of the rows lack a size; the others show once, few, many or a class for expanded clones.

d_gene: .; j_gene: TRBJ1-1; v_gene: TRBV27; abundance: few; CDR3nt: TGTGCCAGCAGTTTTTGGCGGGACACTGAAGCTTTCTTT; CDR3aa: CASSFWRDTEAFF
d_gene: .; j_gene: TRBJ1-6; v_gene: TRBV2; abundance: few; CDR3nt: TGTGCCAGCAGTGCGGGGACCGGACCCCTCCACTTT; CDR3aa: CASSAGTGPLHF
d_gene: TRBD1; j_gene: TRBJ2-7; v_gene: TRBV4-2; abundance: .; CDR3nt: TGTGCCAGCAGCCAACCACAGGGGGCCTACGAGCAGTACTTC; CDR3aa: CASSQPQGAYEQYF
d_gene: .; j_gene: TRBJ1-1; v_gene: TRBV20-1; abundance: few; CDR3nt: TGCAGTGCCCGCTCGGACAGTGAAGCTTTCTTT; CDR3aa: CSARSDSEAFF
d_gene: .; j_gene: TRBJ2-6; v_gene: TRBV7-2; abundance: .; CDR3nt: TGTGCCAGCAGCTTGTCAGACTCTGGGGCCAACGTCCTGACTTTC; CDR3aa: CASSLSDSGANVLTF
d_gene: TRBD1; j_gene: TRBJ1-6; v_gene: TRBV28; abundance: .; CDR3nt: TGTGCCAGCAGTTTCAGGGGACAGGGGTCATCACCCCTCCACTTT; CDR3aa: CASSFRGQGSSPLHF
d_gene: .; j_gene: TRBJ1-6; v_gene: TRBV6-1; abundance: .; CDR3nt: TGTGCCAGCAGTGAAGCGGACGGCTATAATTCACCCCTCCACTTT; CDR3aa: CASSEADGYNSPLHF
d_gene: .; j_gene: TRBJ2-3; v_gene: TRBV2; abundance: once; CDR3nt: TGTGCCAGCAAGGGTTTAGGAGTTGGGAGCACAGATACGCAGTATTTT; CDR3aa: CASKGLGVGSTDTQYF
d_gene: .; j_gene: TRBJ1-1; v_gene: TRBV7-9; abundance: .; CDR3nt: TGTGCCAGCAGCCCCCTTCCCGATATGAGTGAAGCTTTCTTT; CDR3aa: CASSPLPDMSEAFF
d_gene: .; j_gene: TRBJ2-2; v_gene: TRBV6-1; abundance: .; CDR3nt: TGTGCCAGCAGAACGAACGCCGGGGAGCTGTTTTTT; CDR3aa: CASRTNAGELFF
d_gene: .; j_gene: TRBJ1-5; v_gene: TRBV7-9; abundance: .; CDR3nt: TGTGCCAGCAGCTTCGGAGTGGGCATCGACTCGAATCAGCCCCAGCATTTT; CDR3aa: CASSFGVGIDSNQPQHF
d_gene: .; j_gene: TRBJ2-2; v_gene: TRBV20-1; abundance: .; CDR3nt: TGCAGTGCTAGAGCAAGTTACACCGGGGAGCTGTTTTTT; CDR3aa: CSARASYTGELFF
d_gene: TRBD1; j_gene: TRBJ1-1; v_gene: TRBV19; abundance: .; CDR3nt: TGTGCCAGTAGTATCCGGATACAGGGGGTCCTGAACACTGAAGCTTTCTTT; CDR3aa: CASSIRIQGVLNTEAFF
d_gene: TRBD2; j_gene: TRBJ2-3; v_gene: TRBV20-1; abundance: .; CDR3nt: TGCAGTGCTAGAGTAACTAGCGGGGGCCCCGCAGATACGCAGTATTTT; CDR3aa: CSARVTSGGPADTQYF
d_gene: TRBD1; j_gene: TRBJ2-7; v_gene: TRBV7-6; abundance: .; CDR3nt: TGTGCCAGCAGCTCCGGGACAGGGTTGAGAGGGCAGGTCGAGCAGTACTTC; CDR3aa: CASSSGTGLRGQVEQYF
d_gene: .; j_gene: TRBJ1-6; v_gene: TRBV25-1; abundance: .; CDR3nt: TGTGCCAGCAGTGAAGGAACAGATAATTCACCCCTCCACTTT; CDR3aa: CASSEGTDNSPLHF
d_gene: .; j_gene: TRBJ2-7; v_gene: TRBV20-1; abundance: few; CDR3nt: TGCAGTGCTCCCGCGGTGAATAATGCCTACGAGCAGTACTTC; CDR3aa: CSAPAVNNAYEQYF
d_gene: .; j_gene: TRBJ2-3; v_gene: TRBV6-1; abundance: few; CDR3nt: TGTGCCAGCAGTGTGCGGTCACGGCGGGGGCTTCGGACAGATACGCAGTATTTT; CDR3aa: CASSVRSRRGLRTDTQYF
d_gene: .; j_gene: TRBJ2-7; v_gene: TRBV20-1; abundance: few; CDR3nt: TGCAGTGCTAGCTTGCCAGGGGCCTACGAGCAGTACTTC; CDR3aa: CSASLPGAYEQYF
d_gene: .; j_gene: TRBJ1-1; v_gene: TRBV7-9; abundance: few; CDR3nt: TGTGCCAGCAGCTCGGACAGCTATGGCACTGAAGCTTTCTTT; CDR3aa: CASSSDSYGTEAFF
d_gene: TRBD2; j_gene: TRBJ2-3; v_gene: TRBV20-1; abundance: .; CDR3nt: TGCAGTGCTCTTGGGACTAGCGGGAGAGGAGATACGCAGTATTTT; CDR3aa: CSALGTSGRGDTQYF
d_gene: .; j_gene: TRBJ2-5; v_gene: TRBV7-8; abundance: .; CDR3nt: TGTGCCAGCAGCTTAGCTTCAGCCACAGAGACCCAGTACTTC; CDR3aa: CASSLASATETQYF
d_gene: TRBD1; j_gene: TRBJ1-6; v_gene: TRBV2; abundance: few; CDR3nt: TGTGCCAGCACTGAAGTAGGGGGACAGGGGTATAATTCACCCCTCCACTTT; CDR3aa: CASTEVGGQGYNSPLHF
d_gene: TRBD2; j_gene: TRBJ2-2; v_gene: TRBV7-6; abundance: .; CDR3nt: TGTGCCAGCCAGATCGAAACGACTAGCTTCCCCGGGGAGCTGTTTTTT; CDR3aa: CASQIETTSFPGELFF
d_gene: .; j_gene: TRBJ2-3; v_gene: TRBV30; abundance: .; CDR3nt: TGTGCCTGGAGCGGGAGAGATACGCAGTATTTT; CDR3aa: CAWSGRDTQYF
d_gene: .; j_gene: TRBJ1-6; v_gene: TRBV6-5; abundance: .; CDR3nt: TGTGCCAGCAGTTACTCGAGCAGGCAAAGGGATTCACCCCTCCACTTT; CDR3aa: CASSYSSRQRDSPLHF
d_gene: .; j_gene: TRBJ1-6; v_gene: TRBV20-1; abundance: few; CDR3nt: TGCAGTGCCAGAGACAGCGCAGATTCACCCCTCCACTTT; CDR3aa: CSARDSADSPLHF
d_gene: .; j_gene: TRBJ2-2; v_gene: TRBV7-2; abundance: medium-sized; CDR3nt: TGTGCCAGCAGGCACGGTAGGCGGGGCGCGAACACCGGGGAGCTGTTTTTT; CDR3aa: CASRHGRRGANTGELFF
d_gene: .; j_gene: TRBJ1-5; v_gene: TRBV15; abundance: few; CDR3nt: TGTGCCACCAGCAGAGATATTGGCGGGGACCAAAGCAATCAGCCCCAGCATTTT; CDR3aa: CATSRDIGGDQSNQPQHF
d_gene: TRBD1; j_gene: TRBJ1-2; v_gene: TRBV7-2; abundance: few; CDR3nt: TGTGCCAGCAGCTTAGGCGGCAGGGGGCGCAAAGATGGCTACACCTTC; CDR3aa: CASSLGGRGRKDGYTF
d_gene: TRBD1; j_gene: TRBJ2-5; v_gene: TRBV2; abundance: once; CDR3nt: TGTGCCAGCAGCCCGGGACAGCAAGAGACCCAGTACTTC; CDR3aa: CASSPGQQETQYF
d_gene: .; j_gene: TRBJ2-3; v_gene: TRBV10-2; abundance: few; CDR3nt: TGCGCCAGCAGTGACAAAACACTCACAGATACGCAGTATTTT; CDR3aa: CASSDKTLTDTQYF
d_gene: TRBD2; j_gene: TRBJ2-5; v_gene: TRBV11-2; abundance: .; CDR3nt: TGTGCCAGCAGCCGAGTAGCGGGAGGTCGAGAGACCCAGTACTTC; CDR3aa: CASSRVAGGRETQYF
d_gene: .; j_gene: TRBJ2-7; v_gene: TRBV7-2; abundance: .; CDR3nt: TGTGCCAGCAGCCTATACTATAGCGGAGAATACGAGCAGTACTTC; CDR3aa: CASSLYYSGEYEQYF
d_gene: .; j_gene: TRBJ2-7; v_gene: TRBV20-1; abundance: .; CDR3nt: TGCAGTGCTAGAGTTGGCGGGAACTACGAGCAGTACTTC; CDR3aa: CSARVGGNYEQYF
d_gene: .; j_gene: TRBJ2-5; v_gene: TRBV2; abundance: .; CDR3nt: TGTGCCAGTGGTCTTGAGGGGCCAGAGACCCAGTACTTC; CDR3aa: CASGLEGPETQYF
d_gene: .; j_gene: TRBJ2-3; v_gene: TRBV6-2/TRBV6-3; abundance: .; CDR3nt: TGTGCCAGCACCAAGGGGTCGGGAGCAAACCTTAGGATTGAGCAGTATTTT; CDR3aa: CASTKGSGANLRIEQYF
d_gene: .; j_gene: TRBJ2-7; v_gene: TRBV15; abundance: .; CDR3nt: TGTGCCACCAGCAGAGATTGGGACGCCTCCTACGAGCAGTACTTC; CDR3aa: CATSRDWDASYEQYF
d_gene: .; j_gene: TRBJ2-5; v_gene: TRBV20-1; abundance: few; CDR3nt: TGCAGTGCTAGAGGACAGCATGCGACCCAGTACTTC; CDR3aa: CSARGQHATQYF
d_gene: .; j_gene: TRBJ2-7; v_gene: TRBV20-1; abundance: .; CDR3nt: TGCAGTGCTGCCCCCACCCTATACGGGCAGTACTTC; CDR3aa: CSAAPTLYGQYF
d_gene: TRBD2; j_gene: TRBJ2-1; v_gene: TRBV28; abundance: .; CDR3nt: TGTGCCAGCAGTTTCACTGGCCTAGCGGGAGGGCTTGAGCAGTTCTTC; CDR3aa: CASSFTGLAGGLEQFF
d_gene: .; j_gene: TRBJ1-5; v_gene: TRBV20-1; abundance: .; CDR3nt: TGCAGTGCTAGCCGTGGTGGTGGTAGCCACAATCAGCCCCAGCATTTT; CDR3aa: CSASRGGGSHNQPQHF
d_gene: .; j_gene: TRBJ1-5; v_gene: TRBV28; abundance: few; CDR3nt: TGTGCCAGCAGGCGGATGGGGGGCAATCAGCCCCAGCATTTT; CDR3aa: CASRRMGGNQPQHF
d_gene: .; j_gene: TRBJ2-5; v_gene: TRBV24-1; abundance: .; CDR3nt: TGTGCCACCAGTGACCTCCGGTTAGGGGGTCGGGAGACCCAGTACTTC; CDR3aa: CATSDLRLGGRETQYF
d_gene: .; j_gene: TRBJ2-7; v_gene: TRBV10-3; abundance: .; CDR3nt: TGTGCCACCCCGGGGGCGGACGGTGGTTTAAGCGAGCAGTACTTC; CDR3aa: CATPGADGGLSEQYF
d_gene: .; j_gene: TRBJ1-1; v_gene: TRBV27; abundance: .; CDR3nt: TGTGCCAGCAGTTATCGTTCGAGGAGTGAAGCTTTCTTT; CDR3aa: CASSYRSRSEAFF
d_gene: .; j_gene: TRBJ1-5; v_gene: TRBV15; abundance: .; CDR3nt: TGTGCCACCAGGGACACCAATCAGCCCCAGCATTTT; CDR3aa: CATRDTNQPQHF
d_gene: .; j_gene: TRBJ1-5; v_gene: TRBV2; abundance: .; CDR3nt: TGTGCCAGCAGTGATGCTAACAGGGCTCAGCCCCAGCATTTT; CDR3aa: CASSDANRAQPQHF
d_gene: TRBD2; j_gene: TRBJ2-3; v_gene: TRBV20-1; abundance: .; CDR3nt: TGCAGTGCTAGAGATTATAGTAGCGGGGACACAGATACGCAGTATTTT; CDR3aa: CSARDYSSGDTDTQYF
d_gene: .; j_gene: TRBJ2-6; v_gene: TRBV20-1; abundance: few; CDR3nt: TGCAGTGCTAGAGATCTTTTGGTAGGGGCTGGGGCCAACGTCCTGACTTTC; CDR3aa: CSARDLLVGAGANVLTF
d_gene: TRBD1; j_gene: TRBJ1-3; v_gene: TRBV28; abundance: .; CDR3nt: TGTGCCAGCAGTTTGCGAGGGGGCACCGGAAACACCATATATTTT; CDR3aa: CASSLRGGTGNTIYF
d_gene: .; j_gene: TRBJ2-5; v_gene: TRBV12-3/TRBV12-4; abundance: .; CDR3nt: TGTGCCAGCAGTTTCATGATTGTGGAGACCCAGTACTTC; CDR3aa: CASSFMIVETQYF
d_gene: .; j_gene: TRBJ2-5; v_gene: TRBV28; abundance: .; CDR3nt: TGTGCCAGCAGAGGCCATTCAGGGCTCGGGCAAGAGACCCAGTACTTC; CDR3aa: CASRGHSGLGQETQYF
d_gene: .; j_gene: TRBJ2-6; v_gene: TRBV15; abundance: .; CDR3nt: TGTGCCACCACCCAGACAGTGCGCTCTGGGGCCAACGTCCTGACTTTC; CDR3aa: CATTQTVRSGANVLTF
d_gene: .; j_gene: TRBJ2-3; v_gene: TRBV20-1; abundance: .; CDR3nt: TGCAGTTCCCGCGGCGGGAGCACAGATACGCAGTATTTT; CDR3aa: CSSRGGSTDTQYF
d_gene: TRBD1; j_gene: TRBJ2-7; v_gene: TRBV7-8; abundance: .; CDR3nt: TGTGCCAGCAGCACTCAGAGGGACAGGGGCTACGAGCAGTACTTC; CDR3aa: CASSTQRDRGYEQYF
d_gene: .; j_gene: TRBJ2-7; v_gene: TRBV4-3; abundance: .; CDR3nt: TGCGCCAGCAGCCAAGGTGGGGACACGGGGGCCGCCTACGAGCAGTACTTC; CDR3aa: CASSQGGDTGAAYEQYF
d_gene: .; j_gene: TRBJ2-1; v_gene: TRBV10-3; abundance: .; CDR3nt: TGTGCCATCAGTGAAGACTGGAGCTCCTACAATGAGCAGTTCTTC; CDR3aa: CAISEDWSSYNEQFF
d_gene: TRBD2; j_gene: TRBJ2-7; v_gene: TRBV12-3/TRBV12-4; abundance: .; CDR3nt: TGTGCCGGCAGTTTAACTAGCGGGAGCTACGAGCAGTACTTC; CDR3aa: CAGSLTSGSYEQYF
d_gene: .; j_gene: TRBJ2-7; v_gene: TRBV2; abundance: .; CDR3nt: TGTGCCAGCGGATACAGACTAGACGCCTACGAGCAGTACTTC; CDR3aa: CASGYRLDAYEQYF